The rows below give T cell receptor beta chains drawn from one sample of a study of OX40 agonist ivuxolimab in advanced cancers. Sequencing used immunoSEQ multiplex PCR; TCRdb keeps in-frame clones, though not all of them. This table holds about 55,000 clones, about four fifths found once. Sequenced material: CD4+ or CD8+ T cells sorted from blood, taken in a trial of the OX40 agonist ivuxolimab. The receptors shown here come from an adult with an advanced solid tumor such as melanoma, head and neck, liver or kidney cancer. Each CDR3 is given with its conserved first and last residue. D genes are given only for firm matches. Part of the rows lack a size; the others show once, few, many or a class for expanded clones.

J gene,clone size,D gene,V gene,CDR3 protein,CDR3 DNA
TRBJ2-1,-,-,TRBV28,CASGGPGVVGNEQFF,TGTGCCAGCGGGGGTCCGGGGGTAGTAGGAAATGAGCAGTTCTTC
TRBJ1-1,-,-,TRBV28,CASSPRYEAFF,TGTGCCAGCAGTCCCCGGTATGAAGCTTTCTTT
TRBJ2-3,-,-,TRBV30,CAWSSGSTDTQYF,TGTGCCTGGAGTTCCGGGAGCACAGATACGCAGTATTTT
TRBJ2-2,-,-,TRBV19,CASSIPGTFYTGELFF,TGTGCCAGTAGTATCCCCGGGACGTTTTATACCGGGGAGCTGTTTTTT
TRBJ2-5,-,TRBD2,TRBV9,CASSGTSGGEGETQYF,TGTGCCAGCAGCGGGACTAGCGGGGGGGAGGGGGAGACCCAGTACTTC
TRBJ1-1,-,-,TRBV18,CASSPQTGPNTEAFF,TGTGCCAGCTCACCCCAGACAGGCCCGAACACTGAAGCTTTCTTT
TRBJ2-7,once,-,TRBV27,CASSRRQAYEQYF,TGTGCCAGCAGTCGTCGACAGGCCTACGAGCAGTACTTC
TRBJ2-3,-,TRBD1,TRBV6-1,CASSAMTGVRTDTQYF,TGTGCCAGCAGTGCGATGACAGGGGTGCGCACAGATACGCAGTATTTT
TRBJ2-4,-,TRBD2,TRBV7-9,CASSSPSGSWGEDKNIQYF,TGTGCCAGCAGCTCCCCTAGCGGGAGTTGGGGGGAGGACAAAAACATTCAGTACTTC
TRBJ1-1,-,-,TRBV6-5,CASSPRRGVTEAFF,TGTGCCAGCAGTCCCCGACGGGGCGTCACTGAAGCTTTCTTT
TRBJ2-3,-,-,TRBV18,CASSPWGESTDTQYF,TGTGCCAGCTCACCATGGGGGGAAAGCACAGATACGCAGTATTTT
TRBJ2-5,-,-,TRBV19,CASSGGSQYQETQYF,TGTGCCAGTAGTGGCGGCAGTCAGTACCAAGAGACCCAGTACTTC
TRBJ2-7,-,TRBD2,TRBV27,CASSLAVTSGSWEQYF,TGTGCCAGCAGTTTAGCGGTGACTAGCGGGAGCTGGGAGCAGTACTTC
TRBJ1-2,-,-,TRBV7-9,CASSPGNVHYGYTF,TGTGCCAGCAGCCCTGGGAACGTGCACTATGGCTACACCTTC
TRBJ2-1,-,TRBD2,TRBV4-1,CASSLGNSGRSSYNEQFF,TGCGCCAGCAGCCTAGGGAATAGCGGGAGGAGCTCCTACAATGAGCAGTTCTTC
TRBJ2-1,-,TRBD2,TRBV6-6,CASSSGTSVHNEQFF,TGTGCCAGCAGTTCCGGGACTAGCGTCCACAATGAGCAGTTCTTC
TRBJ2-7,-,-,TRBV28,CASSQGGTRSYEQYF,TGTGCCAGCAGCCAGGGAGGGACACGCTCCTACGAGCAGTACTTC
TRBJ2-7,-,-,TRBV9,CASSVGSFGPGGGGYSYEQYF,TGTGCCAGCAGCGTAGGTTCATTCGGGCCTGGAGGAGGGGGATACAGCTACGAGCAGTACTTC
TRBJ2-5,-,-,TRBV19,CASSISNRRHQETQYF,TGTGCCAGTAGTATTTCTAACAGACGACATCAGGAGACCCAGTACTTC
TRBJ1-1,few,TRBD1,TRBV7-7,CASSLDGDREKNTEAFF,TGTGCCAGCAGCTTAGATGGGGACAGGGAAAAGAACACTGAAGCTTTCTTT
TRBJ2-3,-,TRBD2,TRBV5-1,CASSPGTRGTDTQYF,TGCGCCAGCAGCCCCGGGACTAGAGGCACAGATACGCAGTATTTT
TRBJ1-2,-,TRBD1,TRBV7-2,CASSFPPISGQGVYGYTF,TGTGCCAGCAGCTTTCCGCCCATATCGGGACAGGGAGTCTATGGCTACACCTTC
TRBJ1-2,few,-,TRBV19,CASSPRTEPNYGYTF,TGTGCCAGTAGTCCCAGGACAGAGCCAAACTATGGCTACACCTTC
TRBJ2-1,-,-,TRBV5-1,CASSIAASSYNEQFF,TGCGCCAGCAGCATTGCGGCAAGCTCCTACAATGAGCAGTTCTTC
TRBJ2-4,-,TRBD1,TRBV7-8,CASSVDRVPKNIQYF,TGTGCCAGCAGCGTCGACAGGGTACCCAAAAACATTCAGTACTTC
TRBJ1-5,-,-,TRBV18,CASSPQGSGQPQHF,TGTGCCAGCTCACCTCAGGGGTCGGGACAGCCCCAGCATTTT
TRBJ2-7,once,-,TRBV15,CATSASSYEQYF,TGTGCCACCAGCGCGAGCTCCTACGAGCAGTACTTC
TRBJ2-3,once,TRBD2,TRBV9,CASSVDSGSTDTQYF,TGTGCCAGCAGCGTAGATAGCGGGAGCACAGATACGCAGTATTTT
TRBJ1-5,-,-,TRBV5-4,CASSLPGSNQPQHF,TGTGCCAGCAGCTTACCGGGCAGCAATCAGCCCCAGCATTTT
TRBJ1-3,-,-,TRBV19,CASSIDRAGLNSGNTIYF,TGTGCCAGTAGTATAGACCGCGCTGGACTGAACTCTGGAAACACCATATATTTT
TRBJ1-6,-,-,TRBV30,CAWSVQGGSPLHF,TGTGCCTGGAGTGTCCAAGGGGGATCACCCCTCCACTTT
TRBJ2-5,-,-,TRBV28,CASSLGTPQETQYF,TGTGCCAGCAGTTTAGGGACACCTCAAGAGACCCAGTACTTC
TRBJ2-2,-,TRBD1,TRBV7-3,CASSETGPRNTGELFF,TGTGCCAGCAGCGAGACAGGGCCACGGAACACCGGGGAGCTGTTTTTT
TRBJ2-2,-,-,TRBV10-2,CASSEWEGGELFF,TGCGCCAGCAGTGAGTGGGAAGGCGGGGAGCTGTTTTTT
TRBJ1-1,-,-,TRBV29-1,CSVGRSFLGGTEAFF,TGCAGCGTTGGACGGTCCTTCTTGGGGGGGACTGAAGCTTTCTTT
TRBJ2-5,-,TRBD1,TRBV5-8,CASSLGWTGDGETQYF,TGTGCCAGCAGCTTGGGGTGGACAGGGGATGGGGAGACCCAGTACTTC
TRBJ2-3,-,-,TRBV4-2,CASSFSDSTDTQYF,TGTGCCAGCAGCTTTAGCGATAGCACAGATACGCAGTATTTT
TRBJ2-2,-,TRBD1,TRBV5-3,CASSVGQTNTGELFF,TGTGCCAGCAGCGTGGGACAGACGAACACCGGGGAGCTGTTTTTT
TRBJ2-1,few,TRBD2,TRBV4-1,CASSQVVSGGTYNEQFF,TGCGCCAGCAGCCAAGTTGTTAGCGGGGGGACCTACAATGAGCAGTTCTTC
TRBJ2-1,-,TRBD2,TRBV19,CASSMSRGGPVNEQFF,TGTGCCAGTAGTATGTCTCGGGGGGGACCGGTCAATGAGCAGTTCTTC
TRBJ2-3,-,TRBD1,TRBV29-1,CSVDDRDTDTQYF,TGCAGCGTTGATGACAGGGACACAGATACGCAGTATTTT
TRBJ1-5,-,TRBD1,TRBV10-2,CASSVWTGTSSLGNQPQHF,TGCGCCAGCAGTGTTTGGACAGGGACGTCCAGCTTGGGCAATCAGCCCCAGCATTTT
TRBJ2-1,once,TRBD2,TRBV5-1,CASRWGLGGNEQFF,TGCGCCAGCCGCTGGGGACTAGGGGGGAATGAGCAGTTCTTC
TRBJ1-2,few,-,TRBV13,CASSTSLTGYTF,TGTGCCAGCAGCACGAGCCTCACCGGCTACACCTTC
TRBJ2-1,-,TRBD2,TRBV11-3,CASSLASSGNNEQFF,TGTGCCAGCAGCTTAGCTTCTAGCGGAAACAATGAGCAGTTCTTC
TRBJ2-5,once,-,TRBV4-1,CASSLGRQETQYF,TGCGCCAGCAGCCTCGGCAGGCAAGAGACCCAGTACTTC